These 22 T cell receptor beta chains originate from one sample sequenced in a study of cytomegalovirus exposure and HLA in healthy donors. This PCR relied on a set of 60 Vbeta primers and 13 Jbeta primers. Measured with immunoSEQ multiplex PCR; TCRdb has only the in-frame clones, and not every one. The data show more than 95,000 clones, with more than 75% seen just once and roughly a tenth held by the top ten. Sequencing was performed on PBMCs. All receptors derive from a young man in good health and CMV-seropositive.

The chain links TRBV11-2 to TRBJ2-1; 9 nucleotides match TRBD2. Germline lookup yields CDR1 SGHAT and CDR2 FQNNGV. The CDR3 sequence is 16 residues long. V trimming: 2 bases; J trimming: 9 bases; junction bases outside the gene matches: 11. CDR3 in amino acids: CASSLRISGSLLEQFF. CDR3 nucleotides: TGTGCCAGCAGCTTAAGGATTAGCGGGAGCCTGCTTGAGCAGTTCTTC.

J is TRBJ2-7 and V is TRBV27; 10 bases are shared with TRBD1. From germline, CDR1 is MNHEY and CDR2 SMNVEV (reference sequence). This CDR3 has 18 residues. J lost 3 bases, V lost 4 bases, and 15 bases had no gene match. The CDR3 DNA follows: TGTGCCAGCAGTTCCCGGGTCGTTCCGGGACAGGGGTTCTACGAGCAGTACTTC. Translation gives CASSSRVVPGQGFYEQYF.

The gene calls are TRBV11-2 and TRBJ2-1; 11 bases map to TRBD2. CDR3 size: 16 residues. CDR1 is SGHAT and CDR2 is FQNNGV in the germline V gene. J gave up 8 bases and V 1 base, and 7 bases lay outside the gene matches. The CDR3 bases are TGTGCCAGCAGCTTAGGTAGTACTAGCGGGAGCCATGAGCAGTTCTTC. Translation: CASSLGSTSGSHEQFF.

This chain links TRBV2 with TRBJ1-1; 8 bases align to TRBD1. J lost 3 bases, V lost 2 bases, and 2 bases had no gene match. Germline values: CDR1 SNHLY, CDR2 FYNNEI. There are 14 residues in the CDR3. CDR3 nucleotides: TGTGCCAGCAGTGAACAGGGGGCGGACACTGAAGCTTTCTTT. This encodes CASSEQGADTEAFF.

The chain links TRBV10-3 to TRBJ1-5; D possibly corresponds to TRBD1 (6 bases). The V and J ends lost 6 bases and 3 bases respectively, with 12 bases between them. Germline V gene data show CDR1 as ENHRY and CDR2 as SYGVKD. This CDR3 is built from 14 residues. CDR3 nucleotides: TGTGCCATCAGCCCAGGGGTCCCCAATCAGCCCCAGCATTTT. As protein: CAISPGVPNQPQHF.

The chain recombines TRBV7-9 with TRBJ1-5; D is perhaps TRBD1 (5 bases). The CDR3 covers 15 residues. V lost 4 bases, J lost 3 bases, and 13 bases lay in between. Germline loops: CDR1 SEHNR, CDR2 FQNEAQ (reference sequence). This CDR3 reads CASSSGDVDNQPQHF. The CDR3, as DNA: TGTGCCAGCAGCTCGGGGGACGTAGACAATCAGCCCCAGCATTTT.

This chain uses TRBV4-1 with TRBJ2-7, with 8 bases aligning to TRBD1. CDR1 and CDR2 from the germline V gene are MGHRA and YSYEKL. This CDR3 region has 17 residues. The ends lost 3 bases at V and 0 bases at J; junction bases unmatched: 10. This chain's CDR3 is CASSHTGGSVASYEQYF. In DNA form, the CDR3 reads TGCGCCAGCAGCCACACAGGGGGATCCGTGGCCTCCTACGAGCAGTACTTC.

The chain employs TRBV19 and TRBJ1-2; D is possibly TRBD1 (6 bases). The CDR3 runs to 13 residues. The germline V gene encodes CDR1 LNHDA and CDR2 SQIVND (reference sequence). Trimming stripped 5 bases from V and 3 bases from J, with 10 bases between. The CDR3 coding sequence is TGTGCCAGTAGTCCATCAGGGGACTATGGCTACACCTTC. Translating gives CASSPSGDYGYTF.

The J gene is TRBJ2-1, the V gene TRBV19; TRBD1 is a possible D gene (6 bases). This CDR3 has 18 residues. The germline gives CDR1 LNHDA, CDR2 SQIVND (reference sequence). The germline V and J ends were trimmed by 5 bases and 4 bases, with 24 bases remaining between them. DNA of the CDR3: TGTGCCAGTAGTCACAGGGTTTGGTCAGGGCCCCGTTACAATGAGCAGTTCTTC. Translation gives CASSHRVWSGPRYNEQFF.

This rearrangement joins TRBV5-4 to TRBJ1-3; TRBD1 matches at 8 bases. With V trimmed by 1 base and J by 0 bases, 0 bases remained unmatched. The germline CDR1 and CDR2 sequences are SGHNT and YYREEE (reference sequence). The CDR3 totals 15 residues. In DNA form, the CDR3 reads TGTGCCAGCAGCTTGACAGGGGGCTCTGGAAACACCATATATTTT. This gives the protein CASSLTGGSGNTIYF.

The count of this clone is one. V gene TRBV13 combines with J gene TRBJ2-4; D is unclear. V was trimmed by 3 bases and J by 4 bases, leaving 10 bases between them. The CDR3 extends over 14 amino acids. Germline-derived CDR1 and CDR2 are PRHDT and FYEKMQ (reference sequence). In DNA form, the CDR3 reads TGTGCCAGCAGCTTCAGGTCTTCTAAAAACATTCAGTACTTC. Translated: CASSFRSSKNIQYF.

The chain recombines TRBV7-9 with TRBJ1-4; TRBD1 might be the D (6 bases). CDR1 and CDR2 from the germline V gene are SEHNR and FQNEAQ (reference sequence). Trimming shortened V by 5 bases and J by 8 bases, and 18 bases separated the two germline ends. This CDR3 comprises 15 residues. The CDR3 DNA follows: TGTGCCAGCAGCGATTACAGGGAATTCTTAGAAAAACTGTTTTTT. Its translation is CASSDYREFLEKLFF.

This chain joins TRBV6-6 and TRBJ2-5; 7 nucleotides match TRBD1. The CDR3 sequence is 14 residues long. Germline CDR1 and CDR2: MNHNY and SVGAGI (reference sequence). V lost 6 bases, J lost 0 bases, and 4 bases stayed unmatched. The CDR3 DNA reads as TGTGCCAGCAGCACGGACAGGTACCAAGAGACCCAGTACTTC. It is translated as CASSTDRYQETQYF.

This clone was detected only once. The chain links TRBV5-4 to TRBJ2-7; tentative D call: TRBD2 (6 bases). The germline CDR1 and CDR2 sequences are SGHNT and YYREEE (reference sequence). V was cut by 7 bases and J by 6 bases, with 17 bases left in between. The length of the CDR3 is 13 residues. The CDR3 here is CASGENSGREQYF. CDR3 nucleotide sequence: TGTGCCAGCGGGGAGAATAGCGGACGCGAGCAGTACTTC.

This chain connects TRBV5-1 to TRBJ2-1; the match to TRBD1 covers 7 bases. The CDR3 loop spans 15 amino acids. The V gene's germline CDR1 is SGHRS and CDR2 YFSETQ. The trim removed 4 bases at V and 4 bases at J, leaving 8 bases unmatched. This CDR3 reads CASSPGQEEYNEQFF. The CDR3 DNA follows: TGCGCCAGCAGCCCTGGACAGGAGGAATACAATGAGCAGTTCTTC.

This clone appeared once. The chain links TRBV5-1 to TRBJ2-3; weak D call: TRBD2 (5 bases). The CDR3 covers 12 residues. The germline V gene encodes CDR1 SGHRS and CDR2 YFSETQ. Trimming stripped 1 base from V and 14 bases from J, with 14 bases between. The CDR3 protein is CASSLRGPAGYF. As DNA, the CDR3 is TGCGCCAGCAGCTTGCGGGGTCCGGCGGGGTATTTT.

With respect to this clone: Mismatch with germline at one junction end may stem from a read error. The CDR3 bases are TGTTCCAGCAGCTGGGCCCTGGGACTTCTCCCCAGCGAGCAGTACTTC. It specifies CSSSWALGLLPSEQYF. The gene calls are TRBV7-9 and TRBJ2-7; D is possibly TRBD2 (6 bases). This CDR3 is 16 amino acids long. Germline V gene sequence: CDR1 SEHNR, CDR2 FQNEAQ (reference sequence).

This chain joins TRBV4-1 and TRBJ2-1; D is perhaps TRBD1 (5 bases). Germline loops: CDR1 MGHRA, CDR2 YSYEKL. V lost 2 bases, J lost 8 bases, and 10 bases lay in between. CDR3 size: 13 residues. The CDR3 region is CASSQSRGDEQFF. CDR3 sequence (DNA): TGCGCCAGCAGCCAATCTAGGGGCGATGAGCAGTTCTTC.

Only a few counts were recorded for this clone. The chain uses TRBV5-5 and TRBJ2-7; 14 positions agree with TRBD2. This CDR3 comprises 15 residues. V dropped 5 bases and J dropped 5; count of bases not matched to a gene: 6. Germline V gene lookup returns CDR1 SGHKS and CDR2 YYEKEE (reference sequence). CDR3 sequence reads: CASRPGLAGVNEQYF. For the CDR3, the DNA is TGTGCCAGCAGACCGGGACTAGCGGGAGTCAACGAGCAGTACTTC.

The DNA of the CDR3 is TGTGCCAGCAGCGCCTCAGGGGGTGAGCAGTTCTTC. Translated: CASSASGGEQFF. The gene calls are TRBV13 and TRBJ2-1; 7 nucleotides agree with TRBD1. Trimming took 5 bases from V and 9 from J; bases not matched to a gene: 4. CDR3 length: 12 residues. Germline values: CDR1 PRHDT, CDR2 FYEKMQ (reference sequence).

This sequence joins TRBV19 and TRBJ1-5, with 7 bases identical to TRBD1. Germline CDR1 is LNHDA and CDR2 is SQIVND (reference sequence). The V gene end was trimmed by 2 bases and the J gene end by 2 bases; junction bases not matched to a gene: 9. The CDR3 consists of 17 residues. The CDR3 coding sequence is TGTGCCAGTAGTATATACCAGGGGGTAAATCGCAATCAGCCCCAGCATTTT. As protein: CASSIYQGVNRNQPQHF. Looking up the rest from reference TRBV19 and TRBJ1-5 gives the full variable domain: DGGITQSPKYLFRKEGQNVTLSCEQNLNHDAMYWYRQDPGQGLRLIYYSQIVNDFQKGDIAEGYSVSREKKESFPLTVTSAQKNPTAFYLCASSIYQGVNRNQPQHFGDGTRLSIL.

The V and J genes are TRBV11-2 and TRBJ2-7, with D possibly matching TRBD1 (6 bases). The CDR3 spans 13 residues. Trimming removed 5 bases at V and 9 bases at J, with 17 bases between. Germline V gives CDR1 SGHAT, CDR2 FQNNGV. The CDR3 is CASSVLTDSLQYF. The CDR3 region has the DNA TGTGCCAGCAGCGTACTAACGGACAGCTTGCAGTACTTC.